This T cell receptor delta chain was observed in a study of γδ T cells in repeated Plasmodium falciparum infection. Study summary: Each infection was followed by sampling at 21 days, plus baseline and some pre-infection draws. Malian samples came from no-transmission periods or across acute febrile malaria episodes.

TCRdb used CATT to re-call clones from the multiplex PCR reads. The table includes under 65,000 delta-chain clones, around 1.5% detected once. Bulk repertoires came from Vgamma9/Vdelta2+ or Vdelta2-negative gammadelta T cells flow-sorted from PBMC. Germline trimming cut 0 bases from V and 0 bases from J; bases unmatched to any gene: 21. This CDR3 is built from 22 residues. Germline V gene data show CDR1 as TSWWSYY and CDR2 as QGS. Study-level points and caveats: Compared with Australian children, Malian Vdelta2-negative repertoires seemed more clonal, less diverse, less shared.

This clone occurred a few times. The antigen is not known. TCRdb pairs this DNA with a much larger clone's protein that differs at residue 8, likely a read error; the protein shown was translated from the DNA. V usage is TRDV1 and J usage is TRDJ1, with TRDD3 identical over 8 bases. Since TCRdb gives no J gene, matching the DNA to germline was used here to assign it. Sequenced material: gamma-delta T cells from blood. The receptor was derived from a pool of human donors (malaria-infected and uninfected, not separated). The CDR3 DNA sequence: TGTGCTCTTGGGGAACTAAGACAGACCTTCTGGGGGAAAACTAGCTACACCGATAAACTCATCTTT. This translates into CALGELRQTFWGKTSYTDKLIF.